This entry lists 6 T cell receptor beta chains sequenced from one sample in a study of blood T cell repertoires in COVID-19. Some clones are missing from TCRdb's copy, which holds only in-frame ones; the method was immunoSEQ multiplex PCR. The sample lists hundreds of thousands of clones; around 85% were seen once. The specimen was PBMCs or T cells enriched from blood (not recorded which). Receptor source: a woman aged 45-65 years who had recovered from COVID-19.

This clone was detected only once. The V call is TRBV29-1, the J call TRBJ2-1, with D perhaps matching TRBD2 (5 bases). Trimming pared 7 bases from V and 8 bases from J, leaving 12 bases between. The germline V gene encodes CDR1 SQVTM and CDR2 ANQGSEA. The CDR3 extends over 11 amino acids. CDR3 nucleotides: TGCAGCGCGGGAAGCTTGGATGAGCAGTTCTTC. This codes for CSAGSLDEQFF.

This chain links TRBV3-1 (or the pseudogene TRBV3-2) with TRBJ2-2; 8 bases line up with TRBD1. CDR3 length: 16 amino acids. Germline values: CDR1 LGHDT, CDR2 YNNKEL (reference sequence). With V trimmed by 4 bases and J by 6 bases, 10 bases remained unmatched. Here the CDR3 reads CASSRYDRGPAGELFF. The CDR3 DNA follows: TGTGCCAGCAGCCGATACGACAGGGGTCCAGCCGGGGAGCTGTTTTTT.

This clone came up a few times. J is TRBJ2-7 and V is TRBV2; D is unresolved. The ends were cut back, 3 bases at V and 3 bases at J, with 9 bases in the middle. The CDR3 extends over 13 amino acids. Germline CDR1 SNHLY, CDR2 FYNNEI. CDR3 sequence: CASSDVGFYEQYF. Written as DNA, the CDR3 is TGTGCCAGCAGTGACGTCGGTTTCTACGAGCAGTACTTC.

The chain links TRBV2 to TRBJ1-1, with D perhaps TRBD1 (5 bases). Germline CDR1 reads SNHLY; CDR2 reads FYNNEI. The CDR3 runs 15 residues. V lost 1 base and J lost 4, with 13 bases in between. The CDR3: CASSEGGTRLTEAFF. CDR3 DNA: TGTGCCAGCAGTGAAGGGGGGACTCGACTCACTGAAGCTTTCTTT.

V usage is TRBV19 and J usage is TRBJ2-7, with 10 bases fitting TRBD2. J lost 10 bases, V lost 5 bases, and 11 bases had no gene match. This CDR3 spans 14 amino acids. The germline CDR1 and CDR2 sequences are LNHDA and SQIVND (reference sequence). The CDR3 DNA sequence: TGTGCCAGTAGTTTACTAGCGGGGTCCTCTAGACAGTACTTC. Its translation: CASSLLAGSSRQYF.

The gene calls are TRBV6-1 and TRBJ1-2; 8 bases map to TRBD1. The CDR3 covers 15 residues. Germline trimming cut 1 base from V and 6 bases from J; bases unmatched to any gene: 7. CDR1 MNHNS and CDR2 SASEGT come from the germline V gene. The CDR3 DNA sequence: TGTGCCAGCAGTGAAGTGGGCAGGGGGCTAAATGGCTACACCTTC. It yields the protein CASSEVGRGLNGYTF.